One and the same sample provided the 24 T cell receptor beta chains below, sequenced in a study of CD8+ T cells in alopecia areata. The sequencing template was cDNA reverse transcribed from extracted RNA. Using immunoSEQ multiplex PCR, the repertoire was profiled, and TCRdb retains in-frame clones only, with some absent. The sample has roughly 190,000 clones, around 64% seen once; the top ten hold 1.3%. The treatment: oral pan-JAK inhibitor, 5-10 mg twice daily. This specimen consisted of CD4+ T cells sorted from blood, obtained around week 50, from a patient treated with tofacitinib. Receptors were obtained from a human donor with alopecia areata.

This clone was observed a handful of times. CDR3 nucleotides: TGTGCCAGCAGCCGGGGGGTCGTGGGCACAGATACGCAGTATTTT. Protein sequence: CASSRGVVGTDTQYF. The chain joins TRBV7-2 to TRBJ2-3; 7 nucleotides align to TRBD2. Per germline, CDR1 SGHTA and CDR2 FQGNSA. The CDR3 is 15 residues long. V lost 5 bases, J lost 1 base, and 6 bases stayed unmatched.

V gene TRBV20-1 combines with J gene TRBJ2-1; D gene ambiguous. The germline V and J ends were trimmed by 3 bases and 5 bases, with 2 bases remaining between them. The CDR3 sequence is 10 residues long. CDR1 and CDR2 from the germline V gene are DFQATT and SNEGSKA (reference sequence). Here the CDR3 DNA reads TGCAGTGCTAGCAACAATGAGCAGTTCTTC. Protein: CSASNNEQFF.

This chain joins TRBV2 and TRBJ2-5, with D unclear. The DNA end favors TRBJ2-7, so the J call may be wrong. Per the germline V gene, CDR1 is SNHLY and CDR2 is FYNNEI. This CDR3 region has 12 residues. The CDR3 DNA sequence: TGTGCCAGCAGTGTAACAGCCTACGAGCAGTACTTC. Translated, it gives CASSVTAYEQYF.

Only a few counts were recorded for this clone. The chain employs TRBV29-1 and TRBJ2-2; possible D gene TRBD1, 5 bases. V shed 7 bases and J shed 3 bases, with 9 bases lying between them. Looked up from germline, CDR1 is SQVTM and CDR2 is ANQGSEA. This CDR3 has 12 amino acids. CDR3 amino acids: CSADKYTGELFF. CDR3 coding DNA: TGCAGCGCGGACAAGTACACCGGGGAGCTGTTTTTT.

This clone occurred once. This chain links TRBV7-3 with TRBJ2-5; D tentatively fits TRBD1 or TRBD2 (5 bases each). The CDR3 contains 15 residues. CDR1 is SGHTA, CDR2 FQGTGA, per germline. V was trimmed by 2 bases and J by 2 bases, leaving 12 bases between them. The CDR3 DNA reads TGTGCCAGCAGCTTAGAGGGGCGTACACAAGAGACCCAGTACTTC. As protein: CASSLEGRTQETQYF.

This clone has more than one count but fewer than ten. The CDR3 loop is CASSLLGQSTDTQYF. For the CDR3, the DNA is TGCGCCAGCAGCTTGCTTGGACAGAGCACAGATACGCAGTATTTT. The chain carries TRBV5-1 and TRBJ2-3, with D perhaps TRBD1 (6 bases). The CDR3 totals 15 residues. Trimming shortened V by 1 base and J by 0 bases, and 9 bases separated the two germline ends. CDR1 SGHRS and CDR2 YFSETQ come from the germline V gene.

This clone was picked up one time. The V gene is TRBV18, the J gene TRBJ2-3; D is possibly TRBD1 (6 bases). V lost 2 bases, J lost 1 base, and 13 bases lay in between. Germline CDR1 and CDR2: KGHSH and LQKENI. The CDR3 has 16 amino acids. The CDR3 protein is CASSPSAGAGTDTQYF. The CDR3 DNA follows: TGTGCCAGCTCACCAAGCGCAGGGGCCGGCACAGATACGCAGTATTTT. Supplemented by reference TRBV18 and TRBJ2-3, the full variable domain reads NAGVMQNPRHLVRRRGQEARLRCSPMKGHSHVYWYRQLPEEGLKFMVYLQKENIIDESGMPKERFSAEFPKEGPSILRIQQVVRGDSAAYFCASSPSAGAGTDTQYFGPGTRLTVL.

DNA of the CDR3: TGCAGCGGATACCGCACAGATACGCAGTATTTT. As protein: CSGYRTDTQYF. This chain uses TRBV29-1 with TRBJ2-3; D unresolved. Trimming took off 7 bases at V and 1 base at J, with 6 bases between the two ends. The CDR3 length is 11 residues. Germline CDR1 SQVTM, CDR2 ANQGSEA.

The rearrangement links TRBV19 to TRBJ1-2; no definite D call. Between the trimmed V and J ends, which lost 3 bases and 8 bases, there was a span of 13 bases. CDR1 is LNHDA, CDR2 SQIVND, per germline (reference sequence). The CDR3 covers 13 residues. CDR3 nucleotides: TGTGCCAGTAGTATCCATGAGGGTTACGGCTACACCTTC. Translating it yields CASSIHEGYGYTF.

This clone has a handful of counts. The rearrangement joins TRBV5-1 to TRBJ2-5; tentative D call: TRBD2 (5 bases). This CDR3 has 14 residues. CDR1 and CDR2 from the germline V gene are SGHRS and YFSETQ. V lost 2 bases and J lost 1, with 9 bases in between. The CDR3 sequence: CASSFVGIQETQYF. The CDR3, as DNA: TGCGCCAGCAGCTTCGTCGGGATCCAAGAGACCCAGTACTTC.

The chain combines TRBV29-1 with TRBJ2-3, with 9 bases identical to TRBD2. CDR1 and CDR2 (germline): SQVTM, ANQGSEA. The CDR3 is made up of 12 amino acids. V lost 6 bases to trimming and J lost 5 bases; unmatched junction nucleotides: 3. CDR3 region: CSVAGGGDTQYF. CDR3 coding DNA: TGCAGCGTAGCGGGGGGAGGAGATACGCAGTATTTT.

The V and J genes are TRBV29-1 and TRBJ1-1; unclear D gene. Deletions cut 4 bases from V and 0 bases from J, with 9 bases between. Germline V gives CDR1 SQVTM, CDR2 ANQGSEA. This CDR3 is built from 13 residues. The CDR3 DNA sequence: TGCAGCGTTGTACCCAGAATGAACACTGAAGCTTTCTTT. Encoded protein: CSVVPRMNTEAFF. Filled out from reference TRBV29-1 and TRBJ1-1, the complete variable domain reads SAVISQKPSRDICQRGTSLTIQCQVDSQVTMMFWYRQQPGQSLTLIATANQGSEATYESGFVIDKFPISRPNLTFSTLTVSNMSPEDSSIYLCSVVPRMNTEAFFGQGTRLTVV.

The chain combines TRBV30 with TRBJ1-4, with TRBD1 matching 8 bases. Germline V gene sequence: CDR1 GTSNPN, CDR2 SVGIG (reference sequence). V dropped 4 bases and J dropped 8; count of bases not matched to a gene: 12. This CDR3 is 15 amino acids long. CDR3 protein: CAWNLIETGVEKLFF. CDR3 bases: TGTGCCTGGAATCTTATCGAGACAGGGGTCGAAAAACTGTTTTTT. Drawing the rest from reference TRBV30 and TRBJ1-4, the complete variable domain is SQTIHQWPATLVQPVGSPLSLECTVEGTSNPNLYWYRQAAGRGLQLLFYSVGIGQISSEVPQNLSASRPQDRQFILSSKKLLLSDSGFYLCAWNLIETGVEKLFFGSGTQLSVL.

At least ten counts were recorded for this clone. The V gene is TRBV10-3, the J gene TRBJ2-5, with D unresolved. CDR3 length: 12 amino acids. Per germline, CDR1 ENHRY and CDR2 SYGVKD. Trimming cost V 0 bases and J 5 bases, with 4 bases left between them. The DNA of the CDR3 is TGTGCCATCAGTGAGTCCTTTGAGACCCAGTACTTC. Protein product: CAISESFETQYF.

V gene TRBV29-1 combines with J gene TRBJ2-7; TRBD2 agrees at 7 bases. Germline V gene sequence: CDR1 SQVTM, CDR2 ANQGSEA. Trimming removed 4 bases from V and 4 bases from J; junction bases left unmatched: 16. The CDR3 consists of 16 residues. The CDR3 DNA is TGCAGCGTTGCCCCGGGCGAGTACGGGGGGATGTACGAGCAGTACTTC. Translated: CSVAPGEYGGMYEQYF.

This clone was found once. The chain carries TRBV2 and TRBJ1-2; a possible D gene is TRBD1 (6 bases). V dropped 1 base and J dropped 5 bases, with 8 bases sitting between them. The CDR3 has 13 amino acids. CDR1 and CDR2 from the germline V gene are SNHLY and FYNNEI. The CDR3 nucleotides read TGTGCCAGCAGTGAAGGGGACAAATATGGCTACACCTTC. Translated: CASSEGDKYGYTF.

V is TRBV11-2 and J is TRBJ2-1; possible D gene TRBD2, 5 bases. Trimming removed 5 bases from V and 9 bases from J, with 17 bases in between. Germline V gene data show CDR1 as SGHAT and CDR2 as FQNNGV. This CDR3 spans 14 amino acids. CDR3 residues: CASSPGSGKSEQFF. CDR3 sequence (DNA): TGTGCCAGCAGCCCCGGATCCGGGAAGAGTGAGCAGTTCTTC.

This clone was detected many times. J is TRBJ1-6 and V is TRBV30; TRBD1 matches at 7 bases. The CDR3 runs 16 residues. Germline assignment: CDR1 GTSNPN and CDR2 SVGIG (reference sequence). J gave up 8 bases and V 3 bases, and 13 bases lay outside the gene matches. The CDR3 DNA follows: TGTGCCTGGAGGGCCTCGAGACAGGGAAGACATTCACCCCTCCACTTT. This codes for CAWRASRQGRHSPLHF.

This clone was found once. The chain joins TRBV4-3 to TRBJ2-3, with unresolved D. V was clipped by 5 bases and J by 2 bases, with 17 bases between them. CDR3 length equals 16 residues. In germline, CDR1 is LGHNA, CDR2 YSLEER. This CDR3 reads CASSGLKFLPTDTQYF. As DNA, the CDR3 is TGCGCCAGCAGCGGCCTAAAATTCCTCCCCACAGATACGCAGTATTTT.

V usage is TRBV7-9 and J usage is TRBJ1-1; no reliable D call. The CDR3 loop spans 13 amino acids. Germline CDR1 and CDR2: SEHNR and FQNEAQ (reference sequence). V was pared by 1 base and J by 1 base, with 4 bases between. The CDR3 protein is CASSLVGNTEAFF. CDR3 nucleotide sequence: TGTGCCAGCAGCTTAGTAGGGAACACTGAAGCTTTCTTT.

The genes are TRBV29-1 and TRBJ2-5, with D possibly TRBD2 on 5 matching bases. Near its end, the DNA agrees better with TRBJ2-7, so the J call may be wrong. CDR3 size: 12 residues. CDR1 and CDR2 (germline): SQVTM, ANQGSEA. CDR3 sequence (DNA): TGCAGCGTCTCAGTAGCGAGGTACGAGCAGTACTTC. It encodes CSVSVARYEQYF.

V and J are TRBV27 and TRBJ1-6; the match to TRBD1 covers 7 bases. The V and J ends lost 2 bases and 7 bases, in that order; junction bases with no gene match: 8. The CDR3 contains 16 residues. Germline CDR1 is MNHEY and CDR2 is SMNVEV (reference sequence). The CDR3 is CASSLQGGLANSPLHF. The CDR3 DNA reads TGTGCCAGCAGTTTACAGGGGGGGCTAGCGAATTCACCCCTCCACTTT.

The gene calls are TRBV9 and TRBJ2-1, with 8 bases lining up with TRBD2. Germline trimming cut 2 bases from V and 7 bases from J; bases unmatched to any gene: 5. Germline values: CDR1 SGDLS, CDR2 YYNGEE. The CDR3 length is 14 residues. CDR3 region: CASSVHGLANEQFF. CDR3 DNA sequence: TGTGCCAGCAGCGTCCACGGACTAGCAAATGAGCAGTTCTTC.

V is TRBV29-1 and J is TRBJ2-7, with TRBD1 identical over 9 bases. Trimming cost V 7 bases and J 2 bases; bases outside gene matches: 3. The CDR3 is 12 residues long. CDR1 is SQVTM, CDR2 ANQGSEA, per germline. CDR3 sequence reads: CSAGTGPYEQYF. CDR3 DNA: TGCAGCGCCGGGACAGGGCCCTACGAGCAGTACTTC.